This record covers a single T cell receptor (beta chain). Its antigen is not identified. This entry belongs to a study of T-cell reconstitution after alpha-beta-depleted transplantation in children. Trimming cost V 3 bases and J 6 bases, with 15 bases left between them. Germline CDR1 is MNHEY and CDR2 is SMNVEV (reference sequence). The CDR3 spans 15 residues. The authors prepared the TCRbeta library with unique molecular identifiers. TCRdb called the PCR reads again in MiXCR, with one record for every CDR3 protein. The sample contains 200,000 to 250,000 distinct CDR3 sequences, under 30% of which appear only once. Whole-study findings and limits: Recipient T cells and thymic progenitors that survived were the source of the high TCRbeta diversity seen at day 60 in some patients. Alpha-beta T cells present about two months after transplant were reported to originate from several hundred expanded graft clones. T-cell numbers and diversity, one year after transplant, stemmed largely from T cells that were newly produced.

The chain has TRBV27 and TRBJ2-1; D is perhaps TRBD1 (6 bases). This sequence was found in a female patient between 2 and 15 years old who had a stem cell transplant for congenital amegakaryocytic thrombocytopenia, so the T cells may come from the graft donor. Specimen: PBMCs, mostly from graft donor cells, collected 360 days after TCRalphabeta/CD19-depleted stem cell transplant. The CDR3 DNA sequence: TGTGCCAGCAGTTTTTCGAACAGGGAATCCAATGAGCAGTTCTTC. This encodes CASSFSNRESNEQFF.